The 30 T cell receptor beta chains presented below share a single source sample, sequenced in a study of cytomegalovirus exposure and HLA in healthy donors. 13 Jbeta primers and 60 Vbeta primers were used for the PCR. Clones were read by immunoSEQ multiplex PCR, and TCRdb kept only the in-frame ones, dropping some. Among approximately 210,000 clones listed, around 80% were seen once. Sample: PBMCs. The receptor set was obtained from a man between 40 and 49 years old in good health and CMV-seropositive.

This chain connects TRBV6-5 to TRBJ1-1; the match to TRBD1 covers 7 bases. The CDR3 is 14 residues long. CDR1 and CDR2 from the germline V gene are MNHEY and SVGAGI. The V segment lost 5 bases and the J segment 4 bases; nucleotides outside the gene matches: 7. CDR3 amino acids: CASSARQGITEAFF. The CDR3 region has the DNA TGTGCCAGCAGTGCTAGACAGGGAATCACTGAAGCTTTCTTT.

The rearrangement links TRBV4-2 to TRBJ1-1; D not certain. CDR1 LGHNA and CDR2 YNFKEQ come from the germline V gene. This CDR3 has 14 amino acids. Trimming cost V 3 bases and J 4 bases, with 12 bases left between them. DNA of the CDR3: TGTGCCAGCAGCCAGCTGGAGGAGGGCACTGAAGCTTTCTTT. It specifies CASSQLEEGTEAFF.

This clone is a singleton in its sample. The chain has TRBV18 and TRBJ1-1, with D possibly matching TRBD1 (6 bases). The CDR3 sequence is 16 residues long. Germline assignment: CDR1 KGHSH and CDR2 LQKENI. Trimming cost V 6 bases and J 0 bases, with 17 bases left between them. Here the CDR3 reads CASSKKPGGLNTEAFF. The CDR3 DNA sequence: TGTGCCAGCTCCAAAAAGCCGGGGGGGCTGAACACTGAAGCTTTCTTT.

The sample holds a few counts of this clone. V and J are TRBV4-2 and TRBJ2-1, with a possible D match to TRBD2 (6 bases). The germline V gene encodes CDR1 LGHNA and CDR2 YNFKEQ. The germline V and J ends were trimmed by 4 bases and 7 bases, with 23 bases remaining between them. The CDR3 loop spans 17 amino acids. This CDR3 is CASSPSAEGTGGNEQFF. CDR3 nucleotide sequence: TGTGCCAGCAGCCCCTCTGCCGAGGGGACTGGGGGGAATGAGCAGTTCTTC.

V and J are TRBV11-2 and TRBJ2-5; weak D call: TRBD1 (6 bases). The CDR3 has 13 amino acids. With 6 bases removed from V and 5 bases from J, the gap between germline ends came to 13 bases. The germline gives CDR1 SGHAT, CDR2 FQNNGV. CDR3: CASSTGFMETQYF. DNA for the CDR3: TGTGCCAGCAGTACAGGGTTTATGGAGACCCAGTACTTC. The variable domain in full, with the rest retrieved from reference TRBV11-2 and TRBJ2-5, is EAGVAQSPRYKIIEKRQSVAFWCNPISGHATLYWYQQILGQGPKLLIQFQNNGVVDDSQLPKDRFSAERLKGVDSTLKIQPAKLEDSAVYLCASSTGFMETQYFGPGTRLLVL.

The chain joins TRBV19 to TRBJ1-1; 11 bases are a match to TRBD1. The length of the CDR3 is 14 residues. Germline assignment: CDR1 LNHDA and CDR2 SQIVND (reference sequence). V lost 6 bases and J lost 6; bases outside the gene matches: 6. This CDR3 is CASRDRGQRPEAFF. The CDR3 DNA follows: TGTGCCAGTAGGGACAGGGGGCAACGTCCTGAAGCTTTCTTT. Complete variable domain (other parts from reference TRBV19 and TRBJ1-1): DGGITQSPKYLFRKEGQNVTLSCEQNLNHDAMYWYRQDPGQGLRLIYYSQIVNDFQKGDIAEGYSVSREKKESFPLTVTSAQKNPTAFYLCASRDRGQRPEAFFGQGTRLTVV.

The DNA for the CDR3 is TGCGCCAGCAGCTTGGCTACGGGAGGACCAACAGATACGCAGTATTTT. Protein sequence: CASSLATGGPTDTQYF. This chain joins TRBV5-1 and TRBJ2-3; 7 bases are shared with TRBD2. V shed 0 bases, J shed 3 bases, and the junction held 7 bases outside the gene matches. The length of the CDR3 is 16 residues. Germline V gives CDR1 SGHRS, CDR2 YFSETQ. Full variable domain (missing parts from reference TRBV5-1 and TRBJ2-3): KAGVTQTPRYLIKTRGQQVTLSCSPISGHRSVSWYQQTPGQGLQFLFEYFSETQRNKGNFPGRFSGRQFSNSRSEMNVSTLELGDSALYLCASSLATGGPTDTQYFGPGTRLTVL.

The chain is built from TRBV27 and TRBJ2-5; TRBD2 aligns across 13 bases. The CDR3 sequence is 17 residues long. Germline CDR1 reads MNHEY; CDR2 reads SMNVEV (reference sequence). V shed 2 bases, J shed 5 bases, and the junction held 8 bases outside the gene matches. CDR3 sequence (DNA): TGTGCCAGCAGTTTAGGACTAGCGGGAGTAGGTAGGGAGACCCAGTACTTC. It codes for CASSLGLAGVGRETQYF.

The J gene is TRBJ1-3, the V gene TRBV6-1, with 7 nucleotides matching TRBD1. Germline V gene data show CDR1 as MNHNS and CDR2 as SASEGT. The CDR3 totals 13 residues. The CDR3: CASQGVTGNTIYF. The DNA of the CDR3 is TGTGCTTCCCAGGGGGTGACTGGAAACACCATATATTTT.

The J gene is TRBJ2-2, the V gene TRBV29-1; 8 bases are shared with TRBD1. This CDR3 is built from 14 residues. Germline values: CDR1 SQVTM, CDR2 ANQGSEA. J was trimmed by 1 base and V by 5 bases; bases with no gene match: 3. CDR3 sequence: CSVWTGMNTGELFF. CDR3 nucleotide sequence: TGCAGCGTTTGGACAGGGATGAACACCGGGGAGCTGTTTTTT.

The chain joins TRBV10-1 to TRBJ2-1, with 9 bases matching TRBD1. The CDR3 consists of 16 residues. V was pared by 3 bases and J by 6 bases, with 9 bases of the junction left unmatched. Germline V CDR1 and CDR2: WNHNN, SYGVQD (reference sequence). In nucleotides, the CDR3 is TGCGCCAGCAGTGATCGCGGGACAGGGAAACCCAATGAGCAGTTCTTC. This translates into CASSDRGTGKPNEQFF.

The chain uses TRBV5-1 and TRBJ2-2, with D unresolved. With 2 bases removed from V and 1 base from J, the gap between germline ends came to 9 bases. Germline V gene sequence: CDR1 SGHRS, CDR2 YFSETQ. The CDR3 consists of 15 residues. CDR3 coding DNA: TGCGCCAGCAGCTTTCCTCCACTGAACACCGGGGAGCTGTTTTTT. Amino acid sequence: CASSFPPLNTGELFF.

This chain links TRBV30 with TRBJ1-6; possibly TRBD1 for D (6 bases). Per the germline V gene, CDR1 is GTSNPN and CDR2 is SVGIG (reference sequence). The V end lost 0 bases, the J end lost 10 bases, and 10 bases lay between the germline ends. This CDR3 spans 13 amino acids. The CDR3, as DNA: TGTGCCTGGAGTGTAGGGGGGGACTCACCCCTCCACTTT. Translated, it gives CAWSVGGDSPLHF.

The table lists this clone with a count of one. The rearrangement uses TRBV27 and TRBJ2-3; perhaps TRBD2 as D (7 bases). Germline loops: CDR1 MNHEY, CDR2 SMNVEV (reference sequence). V lost 6 bases to trimming and J lost 2 bases, with 15 bases between them. The CDR3 spans 15 residues. CDR3 loop: CASRGAGAPTDTQYF. CDR3 DNA: TGTGCCAGCAGGGGGGCGGGAGCCCCCACAGATACGCAGTATTTT.

The V gene is TRBV2, the J gene TRBJ1-3; D is possibly TRBD1 (6 bases). The CDR3 runs 17 residues. Trimming removed 4 bases from V and 2 bases from J, with 18 bases in between. Per the germline V gene, CDR1 is SNHLY and CDR2 is FYNNEI. The CDR3 DNA reads TGTGCCAGCAGTGGGACCCGACAGGTTCGAACTGGAAACACCATATATTTT. Encoded protein: CASSGTRQVRTGNTIYF.

This clone was seen only once. CDR3 in DNA: TGTGCCAGCAGTGAAGGGGGGGGGCTAGACTACACCTTC. It yields the protein CASSEGGGLDYTF. The J gene is TRBJ1-2, the V gene TRBV2; possible D gene TRBD1, 6 bases. The length of the CDR3 is 13 residues. V shed 1 base and J shed 10 bases, with 13 bases lying between them. Germline CDR1 and CDR2: SNHLY and FYNNEI. Combining the CDR3 with reference TRBV2 and TRBJ1-2 gives the whole variable domain EPEVTQTPSHQVTQMGQEVILRCVPISNHLYFYWYRQILGQKVEFLVSFYNNEISEKSEIFDDQFSVERPDGSNFTLKIRSTKLEDSAMYFCASSEGGGLDYTFGSGTRLTVV.

The V call is TRBV7-2, the J call TRBJ2-7, with D uncertain. Trimming stripped 3 bases from V and 2 bases from J, with 5 bases between. Germline CDR1 reads SGHTA; CDR2 reads FQGNSA. CDR3 size: 12 residues. This chain's CDR3 is CASSFGPYEQYF. DNA for the CDR3: TGTGCCAGCAGCTTTGGCCCCTACGAGCAGTACTTC.

This clone was counted a few times. The rearrangement uses TRBV5-4 and TRBJ2-1, with TRBD2 matching over 9 bases. The CDR3 is 15 residues long. Germline CDR1 is SGHNT and CDR2 is YYREEE (reference sequence). V shed 4 bases, J shed 7 bases, and the junction held 9 bases outside the gene matches. The CDR3 nucleotides read TGTGCCAGCAGCCCAGTAGCGGGAGCGGAAAATGAGCAGTTCTTC. Protein sequence: CASSPVAGAENEQFF.

The V gene is TRBV9, the J gene TRBJ1-1; possibly TRBD1 for D (6 bases). The CDR3 extends over 13 amino acids. Germline V gives CDR1 SGDLS, CDR2 YYNGEE. With 4 bases removed from V and 4 bases from J, the gap between germline ends came to 11 bases. The CDR3 DNA follows: TGTGCCAGCAGCCGGACAGTAGCCACTGAAGCTTTCTTT. It translates to CASSRTVATEAFF.

The chain combines TRBV29-1 with TRBJ1-2, with D maybe TRBD1 (6 bases). Germline V gene sequence: CDR1 SQVTM, CDR2 ANQGSEA. The CDR3 runs 12 residues. V was pared by 4 bases and J by 8 bases, with 14 bases between. The CDR3 here is CSVVAQGRGYTF. The CDR3 nucleotides read TGCAGCGTTGTAGCCCAGGGGAGAGGCTACACCTTC.

The chain recombines TRBV4-1 with TRBJ1-5, with TRBD1 matching over 11 bases. The CDR3 sequence is 18 residues long. Unmatched junction bases numbered 9, after V lost 0 bases and J lost 5 bases. CDR1 is MGHRA and CDR2 is YSYEKL in the germline V gene. Here the CDR3 DNA reads TGCGCCAGCAGCCAAGATGGGGACAGGGGGAAGATTGATCAGCCCCAGCATTTT. Amino acid sequence: CASSQDGDRGKIDQPQHF.

The gene calls are TRBV2 and TRBJ1-5; 9 bases map to TRBD1. This CDR3 region has 15 residues. Germline values: CDR1 SNHLY, CDR2 FYNNEI. Germline trimming cut 6 bases from V and 4 bases from J; bases unmatched to any gene: 7. The CDR3 DNA reads as TGTGCCAGCAGGGCCGGGACAGGGCTAAATCAGCCCCAGCATTTT. Encoded protein: CASRAGTGLNQPQHF.

The chain has TRBV29-1 and TRBJ2-2, with D tentatively TRBD1 (5 bases). CDR1 and CDR2 (germline): SQVTM, ANQGSEA. This CDR3 has 11 amino acids. Trimming removed 5 bases from V and 6 bases from J, with 7 bases in between. This CDR3 is CSVRGSGELFF. The CDR3 DNA is TGCAGCGTTAGGGGATCCGGGGAGCTGTTTTTT.

The chain has TRBV5-1 and TRBJ2-3; TRBD1 is a possible D gene (7 bases). This CDR3 contains 16 residues. With 3 bases removed from V and 5 bases from J, the gap between germline ends came to 19 bases. The V gene's germline CDR1 is SGHRS and CDR2 YFSETQ. In DNA, the CDR3 is TGCGCCAGCAGCTCCCTAAGGGGGCAGGGGGGAGATACGCAGTATTTT. The encoded protein is CASSSLRGQGGDTQYF.

This chain joins TRBV7-6 and TRBJ1-2, with TRBD1 matching 7 bases. This CDR3 is built from 13 residues. The germline V gene has CDR1 SGHVS and CDR2 FNYEAQ. Unmatched junction bases numbered 2, after V lost 1 base and J lost 6 bases. As DNA, the CDR3 is TGTGCCAGCAGCTTAGGACAGGGTGATGGCTACACCTTC. It is translated as CASSLGQGDGYTF.

This clone came up once. The chain is built from TRBV6-1 and TRBJ1-2, with D uncertain. The CDR3 covers 12 residues. In germline, CDR1 is MNHNS, CDR2 SASEGT. V was trimmed by 6 bases and J by 4 bases, leaving 9 bases between them. CDR3 nucleotide sequence: TGTGCCAGCAGGGGCCGGCGCTATGGCTACACCTTC. Protein sequence: CASRGRRYGYTF.

The J gene is TRBJ1-2, the V gene TRBV19; TRBD1 is a possible D gene (5 bases). V lost 4 bases to trimming and J lost 4 bases, with 19 bases between them. The CDR3 is 16 amino acids. CDR1 and CDR2 (germline): LNHDA, SQIVND (reference sequence). The CDR3 DNA reads as TGTGCCAGTAGTAAAAAGCTGCAGGGTGTCGTCTATGGCTACACCTTC. Encoded protein: CASSKKLQGVVYGYTF.

This clone was recorded only once. The genes are TRBV4-1 and TRBJ1-1; no definite D call. Germline V gene data show CDR1 as MGHRA and CDR2 as YSYEKL. The CDR3 length is 14 residues. Trimming took off 1 base at V and 7 bases at J, with 13 bases between the two ends. The CDR3 loop reads CASSQGRNLLEAFF. In nucleotides, the CDR3 is TGCGCCAGCAGCCAAGGAAGAAACTTACTTGAAGCTTTCTTT.

The V gene is TRBV29-1, the J gene TRBJ2-1; 7 positions agree with TRBD2. The CDR3 consists of 12 residues. Per the germline V gene, CDR1 is SQVTM and CDR2 is ANQGSEA. With 7 bases clipped from V and 2 bases from J, the junction kept 2 bases outside the gene matches. CDR3 protein: CSAGLAYNEQFF. CDR3 sequence (DNA): TGCAGCGCTGGACTAGCCTACAATGAGCAGTTCTTC.

The chain uses TRBV7-8 and TRBJ1-1; D gene uncertain. The CDR3 loop spans 12 amino acids. Per germline, CDR1 SGHVS and CDR2 FQNEAQ. V dropped 4 bases and J dropped 9 bases, with 12 bases sitting between them. CDR3 in amino acids: CASSSGINKAFF. The CDR3 DNA reads TGTGCCAGCAGCTCCGGGATAAATAAAGCTTTCTTT.